These T cell receptor beta chains were read from a single sample in a study of blood T cell repertoires in COVID-19. Some clones are missing from TCRdb's copy, which holds only in-frame ones; the method was immunoSEQ multiplex PCR. The data contain roughly 250,000 clones, 85% to 90% of them singletons. Sequencing used peripheral blood. These receptors were collected from a woman in her thirties or forties who had recovered from COVID-19. The CDR3 runs from the conserved cysteine through the conserved F or W. The D gene is left open where the match is weak. The listing skips clone size in some rows; elsewhere it reads once, few, many or a size class.

j_gene | v_gene | abundance | d_gene | len | CDR3nt | CDR3aa
TRBJ2-5 | TRBV7-2 | - | - | 13 | TGTGCCAGCAGCCCCGGAAGGGGGGAGACCCAGTACTTC | CASSPGRGETQYF
TRBJ1-1 | TRBV3-1/TRBV3-2 | few | - | 13 | TGTGCCAGCAGCCAACTGGAGGGCACTGAAGCTTTCTTT | CASSQLEGTEAFF
TRBJ1-2 | TRBV9 | - | TRBD1 | 15 | TGTGCCAGCAGCGACCGGGACAGGGGTAACTATGGCTACACCTTC | CASSDRDRGNYGYTF
TRBJ2-7 | TRBV4-3 | - | - | 15 | TGCGCCAGCAGCCAAGAGGGGGCGATCGGGCACGAGCAGTACTTC | CASSQEGAIGHEQYF
TRBJ2-1 | TRBV30 | once | - | 14 | TGTGCCTGGAGCGAGGGCCTAGGGTCCAATGAGCAGTTCTTC | CAWSEGLGSNEQFF
TRBJ2-2 | TRBV9 | - | TRBD2 | 19 | TGTGCCAGCAGCGCGCCCCCGTCGGGACTAGCGGGAGGCACCGGGGAGCTGTTTTTT | CASSAPPSGLAGGTGELFF
TRBJ2-5 | TRBV18 | once | TRBD2 | 16 | TGTGCCAGCTCACCCGGGACTAGCGTCCAGAGGGAGACCCAGTACTTC | CASSPGTSVQRETQYF
TRBJ1-2 | TRBV7-2 | - | TRBD1 | 15 | TGTGCCAGCAGCCCTCCGGACAGGGGCGCATATGGCTACACCTTC | CASSPPDRGAYGYTF
TRBJ2-6 | TRBV19 | - | TRBD2 | 19 | TGTGCCAGTAGTACCCCACTAGCGGGAGGGCCCCCTGGGGCCAACGTCCTGACTTTC | CASSTPLAGGPPGANVLTF
TRBJ2-4 | TRBV5-1 | - | - | 14 | TGCGCCAGCAGCTTCAGGGGTGAGGAAAACATTCAGTACTTC | CASSFRGEENIQYF
TRBJ1-6 | TRBV6-5 | - | TRBD1 | 13 | TGTGCCGTAAACAGGGGGCGCGGCTGGGCCCTCCACTTT | CAVNRGRGWALHF
TRBJ2-2 | TRBV4-3 | - | TRBD2 | 16 | TGCGCCAGCAGCCAAGAGGCAGCGGGAGTTGTCGGGGAGCTGTTTTTT | CASSQEAAGVVGELFF
TRBJ2-1 | TRBV13 | - | TRBD2 | 17 | TGTGCCAGCAGCCGCGCCCCGGGACTAGCGGCCTACAATGAGCAGTTCTTC | CASSRAPGLAAYNEQFF
TRBJ2-5 | TRBV6-2/TRBV6-3 | - | - | 16 | TGTGCCAGCAGTTATTTGGGGGCGGCCCCCGGCGAGACCCAGTACTTC | CASSYLGAAPGETQYF
TRBJ2-5 | TRBV9 | - | - | 15 | TGTGCCAGCAGCGTAGGGGCTGCTACCCAAGAGACCCAGTACTTC | CASSVGAATQETQYF
TRBJ2-5 | TRBV3-1/TRBV3-2 | - | - | 15 | TGTGCCAGCAGCCAAGTAGGGGGACGGCAAGAGACCCAGTACTTC | CASSQVGGRQETQYF
TRBJ2-5 | TRBV6-1 | few | - | 14 | TGTGCCAGCAGTGAATGGAGGTATCGGGAGACCCAGTACTTC | CASSEWRYRETQYF
TRBJ1-6 | TRBV30 | - | - | 17 | TGTGCCTGGAGCCGAAAGACAGCGGGCTCCTATAATTCACCCCTCCACTTT | CAWSRKTAGSYNSPLHF
TRBJ2-3 | TRBV6-2/TRBV6-3 | - | TRBD2 | 16 | TGTGCCAGCAGTAAACGGCGGCTAGCGGGCACAGATACGCAGTATTTT | CASSKRRLAGTDTQYF
TRBJ2-1 | TRBV7-2 | - | TRBD2 | 19 | TGTGCCAGCAGCCCCATCGGGACTAGCGGGGGAAGCTCCTACAATGAGCAGTTCTTC | CASSPIGTSGGSSYNEQFF